A selection of T cell receptor beta chains follows, all from one sample in a study of control samples from healthy donors and cancer patients. Using immunoSEQ multiplex PCR, the repertoire was profiled, and TCRdb retains in-frame clones only, with some absent. The sample gives some 120,000 clones, around 96% of which show up once; 3.5% to 4% is in the top ten. The sequencing input was blood. The receptor set was obtained from a man aged 25 to 45 in good health. Each CDR3 is given with its conserved first and last residue. D genes are given only for firm matches. Not every row has a clone size; where given, it reads once, few, many or a size class.

CDR3 protein: CASSFLSTGALHF
CDR3 DNA: TGTGCCAGCAGCTTTTTGAGCACAGGGGCCCTCCACTTT
V gene: TRBV11-2
clone size: -
D gene: TRBD1
J gene: TRBJ1-6
CDR3 length: 13

CDR3 protein: CSVRTGYEQYF
CDR3 DNA: TGCAGCGTCCGGACAGGGTACGAGCAGTACTTC
V gene: TRBV29-1
clone size: -
D gene: TRBD1
J gene: TRBJ2-7
CDR3 length: 11

CDR3 protein: CASSLPIRTGVNTGELFF
CDR3 DNA: TGTGCCAGCAGTTTGCCCATCCGGACAGGGGTAAACACCGGGGAGCTGTTTTTT
V gene: TRBV28
clone size: -
D gene: TRBD1
J gene: TRBJ2-2
CDR3 length: 18

CDR3 protein: CASSKGLEADTQYF
CDR3 DNA: TGTGCCAGCAGCAAAGGACTAGAGGCGGATACGCAGTATTTT
V gene: TRBV6-5
clone size: -
D gene: TRBD2
J gene: TRBJ2-3
CDR3 length: 14

CDR3 protein: CASTWNSEAFF
CDR3 DNA: TGTGCCAGCACGTGGAACAGTGAAGCTTTCTTT
V gene: TRBV6-5
clone size: -
D gene: -
J gene: TRBJ1-1
CDR3 length: 11

CDR3 protein: CATSRGRYNSPLHF
CDR3 DNA: TGTGCCACCAGCAGAGGGAGGTATAATTCACCCCTCCACTTT
V gene: TRBV15
clone size: -
D gene: -
J gene: TRBJ1-6
CDR3 length: 14

CDR3 protein: CASSLTGLWNEQYF
CDR3 DNA: TGTGCCAGCAGCTTAACAGGGCTTTGGAACGAGCAGTACTTC
V gene: TRBV7-2
clone size: -
D gene: -
J gene: TRBJ2-7
CDR3 length: 14

CDR3 protein: CASSLASSTDTQYF
CDR3 DNA: TGTGCCAGCAGTTTGGCCAGCTCCACAGATACGCAGTATTTT
V gene: TRBV28
clone size: once
D gene: -
J gene: TRBJ2-3
CDR3 length: 14

CDR3 protein: CASRTPGQGASGELFF
CDR3 DNA: TGTGCCAGCAGGACTCCGGGACAGGGGGCGTCAGGGGAGCTGTTTTTT
V gene: TRBV6-6
clone size: -
D gene: TRBD1
J gene: TRBJ2-2
CDR3 length: 16

CDR3 protein: CASRTTGGFGGYTF
CDR3 DNA: TGTGCCAGCAGGACGACAGGGGGTTTTGGTGGCTACACCTTC
V gene: TRBV7-9
clone size: -
D gene: TRBD1
J gene: TRBJ1-2
CDR3 length: 14

CDR3 protein: CASSHVGGFSNQPQHF
CDR3 DNA: TGTGCCAGCTCTCATGTAGGGGGATTCAGCAATCAGCCCCAGCATTTT
V gene: TRBV18
clone size: -
D gene: -
J gene: TRBJ1-5
CDR3 length: 16

CDR3 protein: CASSLAGEQFF
CDR3 DNA: TGTGCCAGCAGCTTAGCCGGTGAGCAGTTCTTC
V gene: TRBV7-9
clone size: -
D gene: -
J gene: TRBJ2-1
CDR3 length: 11

CDR3 protein: CASSRGEGYGYTF
CDR3 DNA: TGTGCCAGCAGCCGGGGGGAGGGCTATGGCTACACCTTC
V gene: TRBV9
clone size: -
D gene: -
J gene: TRBJ1-2
CDR3 length: 13

CDR3 protein: CASSPGRNTEAFF
CDR3 DNA: TGTGCCAGCTCACCAGGACGCAACACTGAAGCTTTCTTT
V gene: TRBV18
clone size: -
D gene: -
J gene: TRBJ1-1
CDR3 length: 13

CDR3 protein: CASSLRPGTMDTQYF
CDR3 DNA: TGTGCCAGCAGCTTACGTCCGGGGACCATGGATACGCAGTATTTT
V gene: TRBV7-2
clone size: -
D gene: -
J gene: TRBJ2-3
CDR3 length: 15

CDR3 protein: CASSNSRTGGTEQFF
CDR3 DNA: TGTGCCAGCAGTAATTCCAGGACAGGGGGCACTGAGCAGTTCTTC
V gene: TRBV5-6
clone size: -
D gene: TRBD1
J gene: TRBJ2-1
CDR3 length: 15

CDR3 protein: CASSYGEAEISPLHF
CDR3 DNA: TGTGCCAGCAGCTACGGAGAGGCCGAGATCTCACCCCTCCACTTT
V gene: TRBV7-9
clone size: -
D gene: -
J gene: TRBJ1-6
CDR3 length: 15

CDR3 protein: CASGRDIQETQYF
CDR3 DNA: TGTGCCAGCGGCCGGGACATCCAAGAGACCCAGTACTTC
V gene: TRBV2
clone size: -
D gene: -
J gene: TRBJ2-5
CDR3 length: 13

CDR3 protein: CASSADRGGPQHF
CDR3 DNA: TGTGCCAGCAGCGCGGACAGGGGAGGCCCCCAGCATTTT
V gene: TRBV9
clone size: -
D gene: TRBD1
J gene: TRBJ1-5
CDR3 length: 13

CDR3 protein: CASSLDRGLDGYTF
CDR3 DNA: TGTGCCAGCAGCCTCGACAGGGGGTTGGATGGCTACACCTTC
V gene: TRBV5-8
clone size: -
D gene: TRBD1
J gene: TRBJ1-2
CDR3 length: 14

CDR3 protein: CASSRGTSGTGELFF
CDR3 DNA: TGTGCCAGCAGCCGGGGGACTAGCGGGACCGGGGAGCTGTTTTTT
V gene: TRBV4-2
clone size: -
D gene: TRBD2
J gene: TRBJ2-2
CDR3 length: 15

CDR3 protein: CASSDLPLGTQYF
CDR3 DNA: TGTGCCAGCAGTGATCTCCCACTCGGGACCCAGTACTTC
V gene: TRBV2
clone size: -
D gene: -
J gene: TRBJ2-5
CDR3 length: 13

CDR3 protein: CASSFGQSSYNEQFF
CDR3 DNA: TGTGCCAGCAGCTTCGGACAGAGCTCCTACAATGAGCAGTTCTTC
V gene: TRBV7-9
clone size: -
D gene: -
J gene: TRBJ2-1
CDR3 length: 15